This passage covers 26 T cell receptor beta chains from one sample sequenced in a study of T cell repertoires in cytomegalovirus infection. From the reads, TCRdb called clonotypes with MiXCR, one entry per CDR3 protein. This sample has approximately 170,000 distinct CDR3 sequences, with about an eighth found just once. The sequenced material came from PBMCs. Receptors were obtained from a human donor in good health (CMV status not recorded). Some clones in this sample may be carry-over from other donors' samples.

This clonotype was counted at least ten times. The chain employs TRBV7-3 and TRBJ1-1, with D unclear. The V and J ends lost 4 bases and 2 bases respectively, with 8 bases between them. The germline gives CDR1 SGHTA, CDR2 FQGTGA. This CDR3 has 13 amino acids. The CDR3 DNA reads as TGTGCCAGCAGCTGGGGTATAAACACTGAAGCTTTCTTT. It is translated as CASSWGINTEAFF.

A few counts support this clonotype. The V and J genes are TRBV10-3 and TRBJ2-6; no reliable D call. Germline lookup yields CDR1 ENHRY and CDR2 SYGVKD. The CDR3 length is 12 residues. Trimming removed 7 bases at V and 3 bases at J, with 4 bases between. CDR3 nucleotide sequence: TGTGCCATCACGGATGGGGCCAACGTCCTGACTTTC. It is translated as CAITDGANVLTF.

The V gene is TRBV20-1, the J gene TRBJ1-5; 8 positions match TRBD1. The V segment lost 6 bases and the J segment 2 bases; nucleotides outside the gene matches: 6. CDR1 and CDR2 from the germline V gene are DFQATT and SNEGSKA (reference sequence). CDR3 length equals 14 residues. The CDR3 sequence is CSAENRGGNQPQHF. CDR3 nucleotides: TGCAGTGCAGAAAACAGGGGGGGCAATCAGCCCCAGCATTTT.

This clonotype was observed many times. The V and J genes are TRBV5-1 and TRBJ1-6, with D possibly matching TRBD1 (5 bases). Germline V gene sequence: CDR1 SGHRS, CDR2 YFSETQ. The CDR3 consists of 14 residues. The V end lost 5 bases, the J end lost 5 bases, and 11 bases lay between the germline ends. CDR3: CASRSTEDNSPLHF. Here the CDR3 DNA reads TGCGCCAGCAGGTCGACAGAGGATAATTCACCCCTCCACTTT.

V is TRBV28 and J is TRBJ1-2, with 11 bases identical to TRBD1. Germline loops: CDR1 MDHEN, CDR2 SYDVKM. The junction had 12 bases not matched to a gene; V was cut back by 7 bases and J by 8 bases. There are 15 residues in the CDR3. The CDR3, as DNA: TGTGCCAGCAATTCCCCTGGACAGGGGGCAAAAGGCTACACCTTC. Translation gives CASNSPGQGAKGYTF.

This clonotype was counted a few times. This chain uses TRBV5-5 with TRBJ2-6, with TRBD1 matching 12 bases. The CDR3 consists of 18 residues. The trim removed 1 base at V and 4 bases at J, leaving 6 bases unmatched. Germline-derived CDR1 and CDR2 are SGHKS and YYEKEE (reference sequence). CDR3 DNA: TGTGCCAGCAGCTTGATCGGGACAGGGGGCTGGGGGGCCAACGTCCTGACTTTC. Protein product: CASSLIGTGGWGANVLTF. Full variable domain (missing parts from reference TRBV5-5 and TRBJ2-6): DAGVTQSPTHLIKTRGQQVTLRCSPISGHKSVSWYQQVLGQGPQFIFQYYEKEERGRGNFPDRFSARQFPNYSSELNVNALLLGDSALYLCASSLIGTGGWGANVLTFGAGSRLTVL.

This clonotype appeared many times. This chain uses TRBV7-2 with TRBJ2-7; 10 nucleotides match TRBD1. The germline gives CDR1 SGHTA, CDR2 FQGNSA. The CDR3 consists of 15 residues. Trimming at V came to 4 bases and at J to 2 bases, leaving 5 bases not matched to a gene. The CDR3 DNA is TGTGCCAGCAGCTCAGAGGGACAGGGGCCCTACGAGCAGTACTTC. Encoded protein: CASSSEGQGPYEQYF.

This clonotype appeared many times. V usage is TRBV7-2 and J usage is TRBJ1-3; D gene uncertain. The CDR3 loop spans 14 amino acids. Trimming pared 5 bases from V and 0 bases from J, leaving 8 bases between. Per germline, CDR1 SGHTA and CDR2 FQGNSA. Written as DNA, the CDR3 is TGTGCCAGCAGCCACTCAGGCTCTGGAAACACCATATATTTT. It is translated as CASSHSGSGNTIYF.

This clonotype appeared many times. The V call is TRBV2, the J call TRBJ2-7; D call uncertain. From germline, CDR1 is SNHLY and CDR2 FYNNEI. The CDR3 spans 12 residues. V was clipped by 6 bases and J by 0 bases, with 6 bases between them. CDR3 nucleotide sequence: TGTGCCAGCAGGGGTAACTCCTACGAGCAGTACTTC. It is translated as CASRGNSYEQYF.

This clonotype was counted many times. CDR3 nucleotides: TGTGCCAGCAGTCCATATCGATCGAGGGACACTGAAGCTTTCTTT. It is translated as CASSPYRSRDTEAFF. The chain recombines TRBV6-1 with TRBJ1-1, with no clear D. The ends were cut back, 5 bases at V and 3 bases at J, with 16 bases in the middle. The CDR3 has 15 residues. The germline V gene has CDR1 MNHNS and CDR2 SASEGT.

This clonotype was found a few times. The chain employs TRBV5-4 and TRBJ2-7; 9 nucleotides line up with TRBD1. Germline CDR1 is SGHNT and CDR2 is YYREEE (reference sequence). The V gene end was trimmed by 4 bases and the J gene end by 3 bases; junction bases not matched to a gene: 5. The CDR3 totals 14 residues. The CDR3 loop is CASSVTGGGYEQYF. DNA for the CDR3: TGTGCCAGCAGCGTGACAGGGGGAGGCTACGAGCAGTACTTC.

The V call is TRBV15, the J call TRBJ2-3, with D tentatively TRBD2 (6 bases). The CDR3 has 15 amino acids. Germline CDR1 reads LNHNV; CDR2 reads YYDKDF (reference sequence). V was trimmed by 3 bases and J by 5 bases, leaving 15 bases between them. CDR3 coding DNA: TGTGCCACCAGCAGCCACCGGGAGAAAAAAGATACGCAGTATTTT. Encoded protein: CATSSHREKKDTQYF.

This clonotype was counted at least ten times. The chain recombines TRBV7-2 with TRBJ2-1, with D possibly called TRBD1 or TRBD2 (5 bases each). V lost 0 bases to trimming and J lost 9 bases, with 6 bases between them. Germline CDR1 is SGHTA and CDR2 is FQGNSA. There are 12 residues in the CDR3. This CDR3 is CASSLAGVEQFF. CDR3 in DNA: TGTGCCAGCAGCTTAGCGGGGGTTGAGCAGTTCTTC.

The sample holds many counts of this clonotype. The V and J genes are TRBV29-1 and TRBJ2-7, with TRBD2 matching 10 bases. Germline CDR1 reads SQVTM; CDR2 reads ANQGSEA. V trimming: 1 base; J trimming: 6 bases; junction bases outside the gene matches: 3. The CDR3 runs 13 residues. The CDR3 here is CSVEVGLAREQYF. As DNA, the CDR3 is TGCAGCGTTGAAGTGGGACTAGCGCGCGAGCAGTACTTC.

The chain couples TRBV2 to TRBJ2-5; 12 bases agree with TRBD1. This CDR3 comprises 16 residues. Looked up from germline, CDR1 is SNHLY and CDR2 is FYNNEI. With 7 bases clipped from V and 2 bases from J, the junction kept 8 bases outside the gene matches. The DNA for the CDR3 is TGTGCCAGCATTCCGGGGACAGGGGGCGGTCAAGAGACCCAGTACTTC. The encoded protein is CASIPGTGGGQETQYF.

This clonotype was detected a few times. The chain links TRBV20-1 to TRBJ2-5; D is undetermined. The CDR3 runs to 14 residues. CDR1 and CDR2 (germline): DFQATT, SNEGSKA (reference sequence). V was shortened by 3 bases and J by 7 bases, with 18 bases between the two germline ends. The CDR3 region has the DNA TGCAGTGCTAGGCCGGTGATAGGGTCCTCGACCCAGTACTTC. It is translated as CSARPVIGSSTQYF.

This clonotype was recorded many times. The chain combines TRBV10-3 with TRBJ2-2; TRBD1 might be the D (5 bases). The CDR3 covers 14 residues. Trimming took 2 bases from V and 7 from J, leaving 11 bases between them. Germline V CDR1 and CDR2: ENHRY, SYGVKD. CDR3 loop: CAISERQGSGELFF. The CDR3 nucleotides read TGTGCCATCAGTGAGCGGCAGGGAAGCGGGGAGCTGTTTTTT.

The V call is TRBV27, the J call TRBJ2-7; D ambiguous. This CDR3 spans 13 amino acids. CDR1 and CDR2 from the germline V gene are MNHEY and SMNVEV (reference sequence). With 2 bases removed from V and 6 bases from J, the gap between germline ends came to 11 bases. CDR3 region: CASSLSRSGEQYF. The CDR3, as DNA: TGTGCCAGCAGTTTAAGCAGGTCTGGCGAGCAGTACTTC.

The sample holds a few counts of this clonotype. J is TRBJ1-1 and V is TRBV10-3, with D perhaps TRBD1 (6 bases). V was shortened by 2 bases and J by 5 bases, with 12 bases between the two germline ends. CDR1 is ENHRY and CDR2 is SYGVKD in the germline V gene. The CDR3 runs to 14 residues. The CDR3 DNA reads as TGTGCCATCAGTGAGCGGGGGGCCGAGACTGAAGCTTTCTTT. Encoded protein: CAISERGAETEAFF.

This chain links TRBV20-1 with TRBJ1-5; D unclear. Germline CDR1 DFQATT, CDR2 SNEGSKA (reference sequence). The CDR3 length is 14 residues. V was cut by 0 bases and J by 2 bases, with 8 bases left in between. CDR3 DNA: TGCAGTGCTAGAGATAGGGTGGGCAATCAGCCCCAGCATTTT. Translating gives CSARDRVGNQPQHF.

The genes are TRBV29-1 and TRBJ2-3; tentative D call: TRBD2 (6 bases). The CDR3 contains 14 residues. Germline V gene lookup returns CDR1 SQVTM and CDR2 ANQGSEA. With 7 bases removed from V and 5 bases from J, the gap between germline ends came to 19 bases. This chain's CDR3 is CSAIGGAKIDTQYF. In DNA form, the CDR3 reads TGCAGCGCCATAGGAGGGGCCAAAATAGATACGCAGTATTTT.

This clonotype has only a few counts. This chain joins TRBV29-1 and TRBJ2-5; maybe TRBD1 (5 bases). Germline V gene data show CDR1 as SQVTM and CDR2 as ANQGSEA. The CDR3 extends over 13 amino acids. Trimming pared 6 bases from V and 2 bases from J, leaving 13 bases between. Written as DNA, the CDR3 is TGCAGCGTCCAGGGAAGGTCTCAAGAGACCCAGTACTTC. Translation gives CSVQGRSQETQYF.

This clonotype occurred many times. This chain connects TRBV7-2 to TRBJ1-4; a possible D gene is TRBD1 (5 bases). There are 15 residues in the CDR3. V was shortened by 1 base and J by 5 bases, with 11 bases between the two germline ends. Germline CDR1 and CDR2: SGHTA and FQGNSA. In nucleotides, the CDR3 is TGTGCCAGCAGCTTAGAATGGGGCAGGAATGAAAAACTGTTTTTT. It is translated as CASSLEWGRNEKLFF.

This clonotype was recorded many times. This chain joins TRBV28 and TRBJ2-2; 10 bases are shared with TRBD1. CDR3 size: 16 residues. Per germline, CDR1 MDHEN and CDR2 SYDVKM. With 4 bases clipped from V and 6 bases from J, the junction kept 8 bases outside the gene matches. In DNA form, the CDR3 reads TGTGCCAGCAGTTCCCGGGACAGGGGTCTCTCCGGGGAGCTGTTTTTT. Translation gives CASSSRDRGLSGELFF.

This clonotype was recorded once. Just one base apart from a much larger clone, this may be a read error. The chain combines TRBV27 with TRBJ2-7; D gene ambiguous. Germline V gene data show CDR1 as MNHEY and CDR2 as SMNVEV (reference sequence). The CDR3 extends over 14 amino acids. The CDR3 nucleotides read TGTGTCAGCAGTTTAGGGCCAAACCCTTACGAGCAGTACTTC. It yields the protein CVSSLGPNPYEQYF.

This clonotype was counted many times. V and J are TRBV6-2 or TRBV6-3 and TRBJ1-5; D unresolved. The V and J ends lost 6 bases and 0 bases respectively, with 12 bases between them. The CDR3 is made up of 15 amino acids. CDR1 MNHEY and CDR2 SVGEGT come from the germline V gene. The CDR3 region is CASRSTSYSNQPQHF. The CDR3 DNA reads as TGTGCCAGCAGATCGACATCATATAGCAATCAGCCCCAGCATTTT.